This is a list of T cell receptor beta chains from one sample in a study of T cell responses to AZD1222 COVID-19 vaccine. Assay: immunoSEQ multiplex PCR; the TCRdb copy retains only in-frame clones and omits some. The sample has fewer than 110,000 clones; about nine tenths are singletons. This specimen was peripheral blood, taken on day 0 of AZD1222 vaccination. The receptors shown here come from an adult in good health. Each CDR3 is given with its conserved first and last residue. D genes are given only for firm matches. Size tells how often a clone was seen (once, few, many) or the class of an expanded clone, and some rows leave it out.

V	D	J	size	DNA	CDR3
TRBV7-2	TRBD2	TRBJ2-1	once	TGTGCCAGCAGCCCGGGACTAGCGGGAGTGGATGAGCAGTTCTTC	CASSPGLAGVDEQFF
TRBV5-4	-	TRBJ2-1	-	TGTGCCAGCAGGCCACTATATTACAATGAGCAGTTCTTC	CASRPLYYNEQFF
TRBV7-6	-	TRBJ2-7	-	TGTGCCAGCAGTCCGAAGACACTCTCCTACGAGCAGTACTTC	CASSPKTLSYEQYF
TRBV9	TRBD1	TRBJ2-7	-	TGTGCCAGCAGCGTAACAGGGGACAGGGCGCGGGAGCAGTACTTC	CASSVTGDRAREQYF
TRBV7-2	TRBD2	TRBJ2-1	-	TGTGCCAGCGGCAGCGGGGGGGCCTGGAATGAGCAGTTCTTC	CASGSGGAWNEQFF
TRBV11-2	-	TRBJ2-7	-	TGTGCCAGCGGCGACCTTTCCAGGGTGGTCTACGAGCAGTACTTC	CASGDLSRVVYEQYF
TRBV3-1/TRBV3-2	TRBD1	TRBJ1-6	once	TGTGCCAGCAGCCGCCGGGACAGTTCATACTTT	CASSRRDSSYF
TRBV2	TRBD2	TRBJ2-7	-	TGTGCCAGCAGTGAAGCGCCAGGCGGGCTAGCGGGAGGGTTCCCTACCTACGAGCAGTACTTC	CASSEAPGGLAGGFPTYEQYF
TRBV7-3	TRBD2	TRBJ2-3	once	TGTGCCAGCAGCTTAGCGGGAGGTTCAGATACGCAGTATTTT	CASSLAGGSDTQYF
TRBV5-6	TRBD1	TRBJ1-1	-	TGTGCCAGCAGCGACAGGGGGCGCAGCACTGAAGCTTTCTTT	CASSDRGRSTEAFF
TRBV7-2	-	TRBJ1-2	-	TGTGCCAGCACTCGGGACACCCTAGCTAACTATGGCTACACCTTC	CASTRDTLANYGYTF
TRBV6-5	TRBD2	TRBJ2-1	-	TGTGCCAGTCTGCGGGAGGGTGGGAATGAGCAGTTCTTC	CASLREGGNEQFF
TRBV19	-	TRBJ1-5	-	TGTGCCAGTACCCGGAGCTCAACGGCTCAATATAGCAATCAGCCCCAGCATTTT	CASTRSSTAQYSNQPQHF
TRBV19	TRBD1	TRBJ1-4	-	TGTGCCAGTAGTATGCTCAGGGGGCAGACTAATGAAAAACTGTTTTTT	CASSMLRGQTNEKLFF
TRBV9	TRBD2	TRBJ2-5	-	TGTGCCAGCAGCGTAGGACTAGCGGGTATGATGAAAGAGACCCAGTACTTC	CASSVGLAGMMKETQYF
TRBV11-2	-	TRBJ2-7	-	TGTGCCAGCAGCTCACTCCGCTTCCGGGACGGGGCCTACGAGCAGTACTTC	CASSSLRFRDGAYEQYF
TRBV7-2	-	TRBJ2-7	-	TGTGCCAGCAGCTTAGGGTCCGCGGCCGTGGGCTACGAGCAGTACTTC	CASSLGSAAVGYEQYF
TRBV5-6	-	TRBJ1-4	-	TGTGCCAGCAGCTTCGCTGGGGCGAATGAAAAACTGTTTTTT	CASSFAGANEKLFF
TRBV11-2	TRBD1	TRBJ1-2	-	TGTGCCAGCAGCTTTGACAGGGGAGACTATGGCTACACCTTC	CASSFDRGDYGYTF
TRBV5-1	TRBD2	TRBJ2-2	-	TGCGCCAGCAGCTCACTAGCGGGCACCGGGGAGCTGTTTTTT	CASSSLAGTGELFF
TRBV28	-	TRBJ2-2	-	TGTGCCAGCAGGTTGAACGGGGAGCTGTTTTTT	CASRLNGELFF
TRBV13	-	TRBJ1-3	few	TGTGCCAGCAGCTTCACACTAAACACCATATATTTT	CASSFTLNTIYF
TRBV27	-	TRBJ2-3	-	TGTGCCAGCGGCCGGGACCGTACAGATACGCAGTATTTT	CASGRDRTDTQYF
TRBV10-1	TRBD2	TRBJ2-2	-	TGCGCCAGCAAGGCGGGAGTGGCAACCGGGGAGCTGTTTTTT	CASKAGVATGELFF
TRBV19	-	TRBJ2-1	-	TGTGCCAGTAGTATGTTGAGAAATGAGCAGTTCTTC	CASSMLRNEQFF
TRBV27	-	TRBJ1-2	few	TGTGCCAGCAGTCCTCTAGGATATGGCTACACCTTC	CASSPLGYGYTF
TRBV5-5	TRBD1	TRBJ1-2	-	TGTGCCAGCAGCTTGACCGGACAGGGGGCTAGGGGCTACACCTTC	CASSLTGQGARGYTF
TRBV7-2	TRBD2	TRBJ2-7	-	TGTGCCAGCAGCTTGACTAGCGGGAGGAGGATCAACGAGCAGTACTTC	CASSLTSGRRINEQYF
TRBV4-1	-	TRBJ2-1	once	TGCGCCAGCAGCCAAGATGGTCAAGCAGGCGTGAATGAGCAGTTCTTC	CASSQDGQAGVNEQFF
TRBV28	-	TRBJ1-5	-	TGTGCCAGCAGAAAATATAGCAATCAGCCCCAGCATTTT	CASRKYSNQPQHF
TRBV21-1	-	TRBJ2-5	-	TGTGCCAGCCCCTACCCGGGGGCGACGGACTGGACCCAGTACTTC	CASPYPGATDWTQYF
TRBV7-6	-	TRBJ2-2	-	TGTGCCAGCAGCTTAGCGGGACTCAACACCGGGGAGCTGTTTTTT	CASSLAGLNTGELFF
TRBV4-3	TRBD1	TRBJ2-7	once	TGCGCCAGCAGCCAAGATTGGACAGGGACGAGAGAGCAGTACTTC	CASSQDWTGTREQYF